Following are 24 T cell receptor beta chains from one sample sequenced in a study of blood T cell repertoires in COVID-19. Some clones are missing from TCRdb's copy, which holds only in-frame ones; the method was immunoSEQ multiplex PCR. The data contain 200,000 or so clones, around three quarters of them singletons. Sequencing was performed on peripheral blood. Source of these receptors: a man aged 60 to 75 with active or convalescent COVID-19.

The chain is built from TRBV19 and TRBJ1-4; TRBD1 aligns across 10 bases. Germline CDR1 and CDR2: LNHDA and SQIVND (reference sequence). Unmatched junction bases numbered 3, after V lost 6 bases and J lost 8 bases. The CDR3 is made up of 13 amino acids. CDR3 in amino acids: CASRWTGGEKLFF. The CDR3 region has the DNA TGTGCCAGTAGGTGGACAGGGGGGGAAAAACTGTTTTTT.

This clone appeared a single time. V and J are TRBV27 and TRBJ1-1; the match to TRBD1 covers 7 bases. Germline V CDR1 and CDR2: MNHEY, SMNVEV (reference sequence). The V segment lost 3 bases and the J segment 3 bases; nucleotides outside the gene matches: 4. This CDR3 is 14 amino acids long. Here the CDR3 reads CASSFGTVHTEAFF. The CDR3 DNA is TGTGCCAGCAGTTTTGGGACAGTTCACACTGAAGCTTTCTTT.

The chain combines TRBV7-9 with TRBJ2-3; 9 bases are shared with TRBD2. CDR3 length equals 16 residues. V lost 6 bases and J lost 7; bases outside the gene matches: 14. Germline assignment: CDR1 SEHNR and CDR2 FQNEAQ (reference sequence). CDR3 region: CASRATRTSVPYTQYF. CDR3 in DNA: TGTGCCAGCAGGGCCACCCGGACTAGCGTGCCTTATACGCAGTATTTT.

In this sample, this clone turned up a few times. This rearrangement joins TRBV6-5 to TRBJ2-7, with 8 nucleotides matching TRBD2. V trimming: 6 bases; J trimming: 6 bases; junction bases outside the gene matches: 10. The CDR3 is made up of 14 amino acids. CDR1 MNHEY and CDR2 SVGAGI come from the germline V gene. The CDR3, as DNA: TGTGCCAGCAGCCAAGCGGGGGCGATTGGCGAGCAGTACTTC. It specifies CASSQAGAIGEQYF.

This chain links TRBV27 with TRBJ1-4, with unresolved D. The CDR3 spans 16 residues. The V end was cut by 1 base, the J end by 3 bases, with 12 bases between. Germline CDR1 reads MNHEY; CDR2 reads SMNVEV (reference sequence). This CDR3 reads CASSLYREPSNEKLFF. The CDR3 DNA reads as TGTGCCAGCAGTTTATATAGGGAGCCATCTAATGAAAAACTGTTTTTT.

The V call is TRBV19, the J call TRBJ2-2; 10 nucleotides align to TRBD2. The CDR3 has 15 amino acids. Germline CDR1 reads LNHDA; CDR2 reads SQIVND (reference sequence). Germline trimming cut 11 bases from V and 2 bases from J; bases unmatched to any gene: 8. The CDR3 nucleotides read TGTGCCGCGCAAACTAGCGGGATTAACACCGGGGAGCTGTTTTTT. As protein: CAAQTSGINTGELFF.

This clone was recorded once. The V and J genes are TRBV24-1 and TRBJ1-2; D call uncertain. Germline-derived CDR1 and CDR2 are KGHDR and SFDVKD. The CDR3 runs 15 residues. Trimming stripped 3 bases from V and 7 bases from J, with 17 bases between. The CDR3: CATSDPSTGNSGYTF. The CDR3 nucleotides read TGTGCCACCAGTGATCCGTCAACCGGTAACAGTGGCTACACCTTC.

The rearrangement uses TRBV21-1 and TRBJ1-6. TRBV21-1 is a listed pseudogene. This CDR3 spans 19 amino acids. The CDR3 region is CASSKDAGGPRTYNSPLHF. The CDR3 coding sequence is TGTGCCAGCAGCAAAGACGCTGGCGGCCCGCGGACCTATAATTCACCCCTCCACTTT.

V is TRBV20-1 and J is TRBJ2-7; the D gene is possibly TRBD2 (6 bases). The germline CDR1 and CDR2 sequences are DFQATT and SNEGSKA (reference sequence). Between the trimmed V and J ends, which lost 3 bases and 5 bases, there was a span of 14 bases. This CDR3 is built from 13 residues. CDR3 protein: CSASPPGVHEQYF. The CDR3 DNA reads as TGCAGTGCTAGTCCCCCGGGGGTTCACGAGCAGTACTTC.

This chain uses TRBV3-1 (or the pseudogene TRBV3-2) with TRBJ2-7; D remains unclear. CDR1 and CDR2 (germline): LGHDT, YNNKEL (reference sequence). The V and J ends lost 1 base and 2 bases respectively, with 3 bases between them. CDR3 size: 12 residues. The DNA for the CDR3 is TGTGCCAGCAGCCAAGTCACCTACGAGCAGTACTTC. It is translated as CASSQVTYEQYF.

This clone has a single count. This chain links TRBV2 with TRBJ2-7; TRBD1 matches 7 bases. V lost 6 bases to trimming and J lost 0 bases; unmatched junction nucleotides: 8. Germline V gives CDR1 SNHLY, CDR2 FYNNEI. The CDR3 consists of 15 residues. Here the CDR3 reads CASRSGDSYSYEQYF. In DNA, the CDR3 is TGTGCCAGCAGATCCGGGGACAGTTACTCCTACGAGCAGTACTTC. Based on the CDR3 plus reference TRBV2 and TRBJ2-7, the full variable domain is EPEVTQTPSHQVTQMGQEVILRCVPISNHLYFYWYRQILGQKVEFLVSFYNNEISEKSEIFDDQFSVERPDGSNFTLKIRSTKLEDSAMYFCASRSGDSYSYEQYFGPGTRLTVT.

The gene calls are TRBV10-3 and TRBJ1-6; no clear D gene. Per germline, CDR1 ENHRY and CDR2 SYGVKD. The CDR3 extends over 16 amino acids. Trimming took 3 bases from V and 0 from J, leaving 9 bases between them. CDR3 amino acids: CAISERESSYNSPLHF. The CDR3 nucleotides are TGTGCCATCAGTGAAAGGGAGAGCTCCTATAATTCACCCCTCCACTTT.

The chain joins TRBV28 to TRBJ1-6; D remains ambiguous. The V end lost 2 bases, the J end lost 7 bases, and 9 bases lay between the germline ends. Germline V gene lookup returns CDR1 MDHEN and CDR2 SYDVKM. The CDR3 loop spans 14 amino acids. The CDR3 reads CASSLVRGNSPLHF. CDR3 bases: TGTGCCAGCAGTTTAGTTAGAGGGAATTCACCCCTCCACTTT. The complete variable domain, with remaining parts taken from reference TRBV28 and TRBJ1-6, reads DVKVTQSSRYLVKRTGEKVFLECVQDMDHENMFWYRQDPGLGLRLIYFSYDVKMKEKGDIPEGYSVSREKKERFSLILESASTNQTSMYLCASSLVRGNSPLHFGNGTRLTVT.

This clone was observed once. Here the CDR3 reads CASSRGTNYNEQFF. The CDR3 DNA reads as TGCGCCAGCAGCAGGGGAACCAACTACAATGAGCAGTTCTTC. The chain recombines TRBV5-1 with TRBJ2-1, with D maybe TRBD1 (5 bases). The CDR3 contains 14 residues. Germline CDR1 SGHRS, CDR2 YFSETQ. V lost 4 bases, J lost 3 bases, and 11 bases lay in between.

This sequence joins TRBV15 and TRBJ2-7; 13 positions match TRBD2. After removal of 0 bases from V and 4 bases from J, the junction contained 9 bases not matched to a gene. Germline CDR1 and CDR2: LNHNV and YYDKDF (reference sequence). The CDR3 is 18 amino acids. Here the CDR3 reads CATSRDLLAGGPSYEQYF. DNA for the CDR3: TGTGCCACCAGCAGAGATTTACTAGCGGGAGGGCCTAGTTACGAGCAGTACTTC.

The V and J genes are TRBV2 and TRBJ1-5; D remains unclear. Germline V gives CDR1 SNHLY, CDR2 FYNNEI. V was trimmed by 4 bases and J by 5 bases, leaving 12 bases between them. CDR3 length: 14 amino acids. The CDR3 coding sequence is TGTGCCAGCAGTGCGGCGTGGGCCGATCAGCCCCAGCATTTT. It encodes CASSAAWADQPQHF.

As DNA, the CDR3 is TGTGCCAGTAGTATACGCGGGAGTAACTATGGCTACACCTTC. Its translation: CASSIRGSNYGYTF. The rearrangement uses TRBV19 and TRBJ1-2; no clear D. The CDR3 spans 14 residues. The germline V gene encodes CDR1 LNHDA and CDR2 SQIVND (reference sequence). Trimming pared 2 bases from V and 1 base from J, leaving 8 bases between.

This clone has only a few counts. This chain connects TRBV28 to TRBJ1-2, with D perhaps TRBD1 (5 bases). The CDR3 sequence is 14 residues long. Trimming removed 6 bases from V and 4 bases from J, with 15 bases in between. Per germline, CDR1 MDHEN and CDR2 SYDVKM. DNA of the CDR3: TGTGCCAGCAGCCGCGCCGCAGGGTCCTATGGCTACACCTTC. It codes for CASSRAAGSYGYTF.

The chain employs TRBV7-6 and TRBJ2-6; TRBD1 matches at 10 bases. Trimming cost V 0 bases and J 4 bases; bases outside gene matches: 12. CDR1 and CDR2 from the germline V gene are SGHVS and FNYEAQ. The CDR3 contains 20 residues. DNA of the CDR3: TGTGCCAGCAGCTTAGCAGGGTCGGGGACAGGGGTCGGCGGGGCCAACGTCCTGACTTTC. The encoded protein is CASSLAGSGTGVGGANVLTF.

The rearrangement uses TRBV28 and TRBJ1-2, with no clear D. V lost 8 bases, J lost 1 base, and 11 bases lay in between. The CDR3 covers 13 residues. The germline V gene has CDR1 MDHEN and CDR2 SYDVKM. The CDR3 DNA sequence: TGTGCCAGCGAACGGGGAAATAACTATGGCTACACCTTC. It is translated as CASERGNNYGYTF.

This clone appeared once. The V gene is TRBV7-3, the J gene TRBJ2-1; D is possibly TRBD2 (5 bases). The germline V and J ends were trimmed by 1 base and 0 bases, with 13 bases remaining between them. Germline CDR1 reads SGHTA; CDR2 reads FQGTGA. There are 17 residues in the CDR3. The CDR3 sequence is CASSLRSSYGSYNEQFF. CDR3 bases: TGTGCCAGCAGCTTAAGATCTAGCTATGGCTCCTACAATGAGCAGTTCTTC.

This sequence joins TRBV20-1 and TRBJ2-3; no definite D call. The CDR3 is 10 amino acids. CDR1 DFQATT and CDR2 SNEGSKA come from the germline V gene (reference sequence). V lost 4 bases and J lost 7, with 6 bases in between. This chain's CDR3 is CSATLNTQYF. The CDR3 bases are TGCAGTGCTACCCTAAATACGCAGTATTTT.

The rearrangement joins TRBV21-1 to TRBJ1-4. TRBV21-1 is tagged as a pseudogene. This CDR3 region has 20 residues. CDR3 coding DNA: TGTGCCAGCAGCAAAAGTCCCCCCCGCCCAACTTGCCTTAATAATGAAAAACTGTTTTTT. Protein: CASSKSPPRPTCLNNEKLFF.

The genes are TRBV3-1 (or the pseudogene TRBV3-2) and TRBJ2-1; 10 bases agree with TRBD2. Germline assignment: CDR1 LGHDT and CDR2 YNNKEL (reference sequence). This CDR3 is 16 amino acids long. The V gene end was trimmed by 5 bases and the J gene end by 4 bases; junction bases not matched to a gene: 8. CDR3 amino acids: CASSRISGRVYNEQFF. The CDR3 nucleotides read TGTGCCAGCAGCAGAATCAGCGGGAGGGTATACAATGAGCAGTTCTTC.